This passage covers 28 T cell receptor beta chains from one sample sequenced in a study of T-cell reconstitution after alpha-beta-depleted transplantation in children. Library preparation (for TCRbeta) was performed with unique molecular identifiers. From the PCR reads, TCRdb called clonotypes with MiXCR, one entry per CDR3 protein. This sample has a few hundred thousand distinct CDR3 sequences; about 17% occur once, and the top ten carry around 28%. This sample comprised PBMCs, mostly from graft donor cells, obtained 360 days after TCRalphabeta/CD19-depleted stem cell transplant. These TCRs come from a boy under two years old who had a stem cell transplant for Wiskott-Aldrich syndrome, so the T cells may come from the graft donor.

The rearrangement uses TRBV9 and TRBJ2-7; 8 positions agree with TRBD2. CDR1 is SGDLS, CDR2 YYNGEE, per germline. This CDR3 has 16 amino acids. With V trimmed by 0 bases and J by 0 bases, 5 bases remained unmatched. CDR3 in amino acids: CASSVELAVSSYEQYF. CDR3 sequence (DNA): TGTGCCAGCAGCGTAGAACTAGCGGTAAGCTCCTACGAGCAGTACTTC.

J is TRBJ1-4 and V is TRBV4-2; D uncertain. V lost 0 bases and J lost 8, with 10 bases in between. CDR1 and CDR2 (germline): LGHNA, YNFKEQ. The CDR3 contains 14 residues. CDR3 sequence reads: CASSQDSQREKLFF. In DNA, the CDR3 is TGTGCCAGCAGCCAAGATTCCCAGAGGGAAAAACTGTTTTTT.

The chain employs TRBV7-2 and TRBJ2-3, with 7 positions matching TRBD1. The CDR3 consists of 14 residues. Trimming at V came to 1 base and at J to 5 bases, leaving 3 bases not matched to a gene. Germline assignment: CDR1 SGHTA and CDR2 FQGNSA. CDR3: CASSLGTGQDTQYF. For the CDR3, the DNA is TGTGCCAGCAGCTTAGGGACAGGTCAAGATACGCAGTATTTT.

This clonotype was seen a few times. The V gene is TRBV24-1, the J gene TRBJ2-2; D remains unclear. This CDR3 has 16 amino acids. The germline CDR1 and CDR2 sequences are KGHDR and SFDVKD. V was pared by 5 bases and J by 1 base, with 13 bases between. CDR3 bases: TGTGCCACCAGTGGTAAAGTAGTGAGGAACACCGGGGAGCTGTTTTTT. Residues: CATSGKVVRNTGELFF.

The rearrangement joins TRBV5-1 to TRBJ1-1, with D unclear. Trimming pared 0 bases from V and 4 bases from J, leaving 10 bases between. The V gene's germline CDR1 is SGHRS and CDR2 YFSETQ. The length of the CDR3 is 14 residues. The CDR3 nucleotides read TGCGCCAGCAGCTTGGCCGCGGAGGGCACTGAAGCTTTCTTT. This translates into CASSLAAEGTEAFF.

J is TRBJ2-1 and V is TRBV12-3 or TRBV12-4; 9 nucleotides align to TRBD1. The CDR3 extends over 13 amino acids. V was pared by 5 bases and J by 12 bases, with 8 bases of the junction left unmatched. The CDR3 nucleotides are TGTGCCAGCAGTCGGGACAGGGTCGGACGGCAGTTCTTC. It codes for CASSRDRVGRQFF.

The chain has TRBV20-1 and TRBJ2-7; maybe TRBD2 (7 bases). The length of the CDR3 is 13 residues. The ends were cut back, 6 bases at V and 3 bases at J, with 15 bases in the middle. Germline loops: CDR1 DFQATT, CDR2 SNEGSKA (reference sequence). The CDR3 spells CSAGRGGDYEQYF. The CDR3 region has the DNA TGCAGTGCGGGCAGGGGAGGGGACTACGAGCAGTACTTC.

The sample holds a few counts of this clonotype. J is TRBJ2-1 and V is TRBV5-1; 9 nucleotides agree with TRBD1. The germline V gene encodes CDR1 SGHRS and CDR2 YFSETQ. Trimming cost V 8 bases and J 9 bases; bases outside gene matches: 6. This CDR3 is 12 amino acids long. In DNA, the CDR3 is TGCGCCAGTCGGACAGGGGTCGGTGAGCAGTTCTTC. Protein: CASRTGVGEQFF.

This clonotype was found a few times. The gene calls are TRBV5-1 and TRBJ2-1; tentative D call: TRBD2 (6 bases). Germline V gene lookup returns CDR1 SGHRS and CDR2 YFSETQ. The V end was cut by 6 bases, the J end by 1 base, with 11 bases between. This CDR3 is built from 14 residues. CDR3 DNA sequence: TGCGCCAGCACCCGGGACTCATCCTACAATGAGCAGTTCTTC. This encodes CASTRDSSYNEQFF.

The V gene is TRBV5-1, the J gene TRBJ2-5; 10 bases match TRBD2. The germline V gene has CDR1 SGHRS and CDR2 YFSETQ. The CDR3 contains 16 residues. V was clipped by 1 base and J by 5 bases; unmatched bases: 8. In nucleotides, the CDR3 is TGCGCCAGCAGCTTGCAGGCACTAGCGGGGACGGAGACCCAGTACTTC. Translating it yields CASSLQALAGTETQYF.

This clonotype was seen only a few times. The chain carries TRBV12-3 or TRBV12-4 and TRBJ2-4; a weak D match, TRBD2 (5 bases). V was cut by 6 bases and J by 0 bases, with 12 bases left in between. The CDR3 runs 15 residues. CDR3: CASRLTRGAKNIQYF. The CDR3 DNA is TGTGCCAGCAGACTAACCCGGGGAGCCAAAAACATTCAGTACTTC.

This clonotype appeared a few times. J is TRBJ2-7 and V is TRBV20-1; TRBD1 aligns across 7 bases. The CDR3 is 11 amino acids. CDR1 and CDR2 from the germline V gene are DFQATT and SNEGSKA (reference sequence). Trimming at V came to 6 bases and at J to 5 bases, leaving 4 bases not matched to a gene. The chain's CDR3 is CSAPTGNEQYF. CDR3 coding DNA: TGCAGTGCCCCGACAGGGAACGAGCAGTACTTC.

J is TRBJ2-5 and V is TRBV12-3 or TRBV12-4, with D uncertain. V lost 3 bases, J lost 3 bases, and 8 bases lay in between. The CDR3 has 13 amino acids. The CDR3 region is CASSFQMEETQYF. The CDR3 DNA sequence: TGTGCCAGCAGTTTTCAAATGGAAGAGACCCAGTACTTC.

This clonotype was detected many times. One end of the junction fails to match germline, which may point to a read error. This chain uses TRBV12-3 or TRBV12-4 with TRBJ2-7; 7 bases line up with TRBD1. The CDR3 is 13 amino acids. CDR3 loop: CASSRDRTYEQYF. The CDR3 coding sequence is TGCGCCAGCAGCCGGGACAGAACCTACGAGCAGTACTTC.

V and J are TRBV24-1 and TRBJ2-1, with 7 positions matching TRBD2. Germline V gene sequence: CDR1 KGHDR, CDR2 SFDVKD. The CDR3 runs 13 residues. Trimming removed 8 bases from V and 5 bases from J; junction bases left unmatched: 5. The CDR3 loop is CATNRTRNNEQFF. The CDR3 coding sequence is TGTGCCACCAACCGGACTAGAAACAATGAGCAGTTCTTC.

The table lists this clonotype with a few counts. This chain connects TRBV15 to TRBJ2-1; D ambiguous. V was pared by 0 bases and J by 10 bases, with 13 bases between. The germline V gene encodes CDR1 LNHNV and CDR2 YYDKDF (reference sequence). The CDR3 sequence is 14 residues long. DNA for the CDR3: TGTGCCACCAGCAGAGATCTGAGTAGTCGGGAGCAGTTCTTC. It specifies CATSRDLSSREQFF.

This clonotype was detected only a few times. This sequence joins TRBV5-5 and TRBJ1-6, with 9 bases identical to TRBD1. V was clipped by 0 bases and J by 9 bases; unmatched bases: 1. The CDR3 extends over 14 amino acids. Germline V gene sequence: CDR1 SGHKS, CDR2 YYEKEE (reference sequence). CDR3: CASSLVDRGSPLHF. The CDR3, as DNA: TGTGCCAGCAGCTTGGTGGACAGGGGTTCACCCCTCCACTTT.

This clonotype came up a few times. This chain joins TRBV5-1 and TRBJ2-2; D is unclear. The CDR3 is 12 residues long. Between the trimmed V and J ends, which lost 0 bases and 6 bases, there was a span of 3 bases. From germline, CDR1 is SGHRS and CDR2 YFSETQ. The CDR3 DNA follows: TGCGCCAGCAGCTTGGCACCCGGGGAGCTGTTTTTT. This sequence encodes CASSLAPGELFF.

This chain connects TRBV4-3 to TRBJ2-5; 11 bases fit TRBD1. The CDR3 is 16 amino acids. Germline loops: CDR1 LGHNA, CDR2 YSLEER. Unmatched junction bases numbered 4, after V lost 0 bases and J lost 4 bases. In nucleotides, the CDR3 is TGCGCCAGCAGCCAAGATTTGGGGACAGGGGGAGAGACCCAGTACTTC. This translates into CASSQDLGTGGETQYF.

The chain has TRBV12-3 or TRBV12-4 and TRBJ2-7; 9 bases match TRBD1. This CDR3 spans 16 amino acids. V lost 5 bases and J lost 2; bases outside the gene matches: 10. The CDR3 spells CASSPGTGLGTYEQYF. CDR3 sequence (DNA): TGTGCCAGCAGTCCCGGGACAGGGTTGGGAACCTACGAGCAGTACTTC.

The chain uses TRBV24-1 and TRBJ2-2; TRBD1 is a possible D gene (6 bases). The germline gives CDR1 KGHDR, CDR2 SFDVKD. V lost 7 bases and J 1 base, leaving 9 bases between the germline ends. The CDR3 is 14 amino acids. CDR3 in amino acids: CATSMGQNTGELFF. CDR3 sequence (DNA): TGTGCCACCAGCATGGGACAGAACACCGGGGAGCTGTTTTTT.

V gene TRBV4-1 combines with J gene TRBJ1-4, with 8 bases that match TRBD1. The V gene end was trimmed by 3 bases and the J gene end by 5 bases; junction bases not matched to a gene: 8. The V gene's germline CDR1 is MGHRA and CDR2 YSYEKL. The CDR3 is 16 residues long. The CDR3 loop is CASSQLLTGANEKLFF. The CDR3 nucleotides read TGCGCCAGCAGCCAGCTTCTGACAGGGGCCAATGAAAAACTGTTTTTT.

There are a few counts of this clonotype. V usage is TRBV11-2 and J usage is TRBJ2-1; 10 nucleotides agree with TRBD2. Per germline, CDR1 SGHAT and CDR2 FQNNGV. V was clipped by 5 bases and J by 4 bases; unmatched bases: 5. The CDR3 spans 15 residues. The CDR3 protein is CASSLRAGGYNEQFF. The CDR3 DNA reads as TGTGCCAGCAGCCTCAGAGCGGGAGGGTACAATGAGCAGTTCTTC.

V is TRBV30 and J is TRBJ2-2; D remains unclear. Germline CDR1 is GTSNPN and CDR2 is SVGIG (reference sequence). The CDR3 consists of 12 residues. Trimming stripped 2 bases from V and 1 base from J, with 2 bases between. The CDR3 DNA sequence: TGTGCCTGGAGTAAGAACACCGGGGAGCTGTTTTTT. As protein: CAWSKNTGELFF.

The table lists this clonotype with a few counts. CDR3 sequence (DNA): TGTGCCAGCAGTTTCGCCGGGACAGGGGTGTCCTACGAGCAGTACTTC. Translating gives CASSFAGTGVSYEQYF. V is TRBV27 and J is TRBJ2-7; 10 bases are shared with TRBD1. The CDR3 extends over 16 amino acids. Per germline, CDR1 MNHEY and CDR2 SMNVEV (reference sequence). Unmatched junction bases numbered 6, after V lost 3 bases and J lost 1 base.

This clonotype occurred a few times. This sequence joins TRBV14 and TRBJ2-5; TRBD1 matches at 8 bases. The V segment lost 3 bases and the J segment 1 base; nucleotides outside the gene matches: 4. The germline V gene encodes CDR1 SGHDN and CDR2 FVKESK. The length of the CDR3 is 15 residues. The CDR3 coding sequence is TGTGCCAGCAGCCACCCGGGACAGGCCCAAGAGACCCAGTACTTC. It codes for CASSHPGQAQETQYF.

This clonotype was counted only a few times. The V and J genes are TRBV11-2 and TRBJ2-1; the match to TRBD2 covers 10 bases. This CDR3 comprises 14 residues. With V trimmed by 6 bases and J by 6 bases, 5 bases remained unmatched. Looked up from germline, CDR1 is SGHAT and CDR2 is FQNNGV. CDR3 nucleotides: TGTGCCAGCAGTAATCTAGCGGGAGCCAATGAGCAGTTCTTC. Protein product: CASSNLAGANEQFF.

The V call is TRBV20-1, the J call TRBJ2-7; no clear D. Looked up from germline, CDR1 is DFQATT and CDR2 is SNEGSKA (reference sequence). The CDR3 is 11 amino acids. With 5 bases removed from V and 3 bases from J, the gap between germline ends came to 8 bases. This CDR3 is CSAPAGYEQYF. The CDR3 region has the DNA TGCAGTGCTCCCGCAGGCTACGAGCAGTACTTC.